The TCR beta chain described here comes from a study of cytomegalovirus exposure and HLA in healthy donors. As for the study in general: The roughly 120 million unique TCR beta sequences, from some 170 million T cells, were found by an earlier analysis.

Comments on this clone: Its specificity is not known.

Per germline, CDR1 GTSNPN and CDR2 SVGIG (reference sequence). The CDR3 length is 12 residues. V was trimmed by 3 bases and J by 5 bases, leaving 10 bases between them. Primers included in the PCR were 60 Vbeta and 13 Jbeta primers. The protocol was immunoSEQ multiplex PCR, while the TCRdb copy is restricted to in-frame clones and leaves out a portion. The table has about 150,000 clones, over 70% seen once. General observations from the study: Cytomegalovirus association was listed for about 160 TCR beta chains. A later analysis by the authors found several of the most significant clusters apparently linked to common viral pathogens.

The rearrangement uses TRBV30 and TRBJ2-5; perhaps TRBD2 as D (5 bases). This TCR was recovered from a woman in her forties in good health and CMV-seropositive. The specimen was PBMCs. CDR3 in amino acids: CAWSPQRETQYF. The CDR3 DNA follows: TGTGCCTGGAGCCCTCAGCGGGAGACCCAGTACTTC.